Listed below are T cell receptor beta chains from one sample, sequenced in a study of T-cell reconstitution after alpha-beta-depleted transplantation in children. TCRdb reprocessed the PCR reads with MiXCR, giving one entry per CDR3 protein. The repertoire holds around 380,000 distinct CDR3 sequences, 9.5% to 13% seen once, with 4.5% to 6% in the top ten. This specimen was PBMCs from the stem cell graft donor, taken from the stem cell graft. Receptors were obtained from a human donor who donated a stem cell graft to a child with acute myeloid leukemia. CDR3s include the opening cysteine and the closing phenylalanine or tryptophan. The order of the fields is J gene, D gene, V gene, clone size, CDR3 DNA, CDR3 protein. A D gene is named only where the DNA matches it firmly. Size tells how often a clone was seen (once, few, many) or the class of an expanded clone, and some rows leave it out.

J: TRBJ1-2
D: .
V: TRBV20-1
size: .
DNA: TGCAGTGCTAGAAAGGGGGGCAACTATGGCTACACCTTC
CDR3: CSARKGGNYGYTF

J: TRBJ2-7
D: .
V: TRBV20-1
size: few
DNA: TGCAGTGCTCGGAACAAACCCGGCGAGCAGTACTTC
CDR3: CSARNKPGEQYF

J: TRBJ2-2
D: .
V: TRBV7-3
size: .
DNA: TGTGCCAGCAGCTTAACGTCATTGAGTGGGATTCGAGGCACCGGGGAGCTGTTTTTT
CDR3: CASSLTSLSGIRGTGELFF

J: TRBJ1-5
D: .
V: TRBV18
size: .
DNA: TGTGCCAGCTCACCCCTCCCCGGACAGAAAAATCAGCCCCAGCATTTT
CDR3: CASSPLPGQKNQPQHF

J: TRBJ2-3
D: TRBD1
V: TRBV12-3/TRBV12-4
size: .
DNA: TGTGCCAGCAGCCCACGCCCGGGACAGGGGAAAGATACGCAGTATTTT
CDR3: CASSPRPGQGKDTQYF

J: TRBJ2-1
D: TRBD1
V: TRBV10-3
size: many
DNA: TGTGCCATCAGTGAGTTGGACAGGGCAAATGAGCAGTTCTTC
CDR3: CAISELDRANEQFF

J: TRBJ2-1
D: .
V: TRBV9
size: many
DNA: TGTGCCAGCACCCCCGGAGCAACGTACAATGAGCAGTTCTTC
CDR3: CASTPGATYNEQFF

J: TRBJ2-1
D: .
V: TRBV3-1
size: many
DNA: TGTGCCAGCAGCCAAAAAATCACCGACGTACCCGGGAATGAGCAGTTCTTC
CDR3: CASSQKITDVPGNEQFF

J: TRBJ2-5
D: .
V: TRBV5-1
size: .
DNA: TGCGCCAGCAGCCGCCGGGACACCCAAGAGACCCAGTACTTC
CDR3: CASSRRDTQETQYF

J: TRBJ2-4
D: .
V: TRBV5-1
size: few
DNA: TGCGCCAGCAGCTTGGTACCAGCTGATCTAGCCAAAAACATTCAGTACTTC
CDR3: CASSLVPADLAKNIQYF

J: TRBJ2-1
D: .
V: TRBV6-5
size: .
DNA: TGTGCCAGCAGTTACGGCCCAAGGCATGGGAATGAGCAGTTCTTC
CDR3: CASSYGPRHGNEQFF

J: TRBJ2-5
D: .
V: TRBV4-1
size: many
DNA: TGCGCCAGCAGCCAAGATCCAGCGGGCGCGCAAGAGACCCAGTACTTC
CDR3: CASSQDPAGAQETQYF

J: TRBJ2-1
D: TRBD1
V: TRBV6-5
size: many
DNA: TGTGCCAGCAGGGGACAGGGGCCCTACAATGAGCAGTTCTTC
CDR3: CASRGQGPYNEQFF

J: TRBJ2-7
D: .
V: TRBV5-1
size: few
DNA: TGCGCCAGCAGCCCCGACTCCGAGGGGTCCTACGAGCAGTACTTC
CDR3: CASSPDSEGSYEQYF

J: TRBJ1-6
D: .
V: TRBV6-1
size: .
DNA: TGTGCCAGCAGGGCGATTACCTCCTATAATTCACCCCTCCACTTT
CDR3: CASRAITSYNSPLHF

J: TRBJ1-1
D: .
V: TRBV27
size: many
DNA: TGTGCCAGCAGTTACAGCCAGAACACTGAAGCTTTCTTT
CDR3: CASSYSQNTEAFF

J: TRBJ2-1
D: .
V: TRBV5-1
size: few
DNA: TGCGCCAGCAGCGTTGGGACGGGGGGCGATGAGCAGTTCTTC
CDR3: CASSVGTGGDEQFF

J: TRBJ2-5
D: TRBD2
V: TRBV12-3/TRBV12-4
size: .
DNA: TGTGCCAGCAGTCTCACCGGGACTAGCCTAAAAGAGACCCAGTACTTC
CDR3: CASSLTGTSLKETQYF

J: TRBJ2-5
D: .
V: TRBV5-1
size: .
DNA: TGCGCCAGCAGCAAGGGCGAGGAGACCCAGTACTTC
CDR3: CASSKGEETQYF

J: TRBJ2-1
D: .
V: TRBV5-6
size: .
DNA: TGTGCCAGCAGCTTGGAACAGTTGGGGGTCAATGAGCAGTTCTTC
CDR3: CASSLEQLGVNEQFF

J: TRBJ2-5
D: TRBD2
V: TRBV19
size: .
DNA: TGTGCCAGTAGTATAGATCTAGGGACTAGCGCCAAAGGGACCCAGTACTTC
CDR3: CASSIDLGTSAKGTQYF

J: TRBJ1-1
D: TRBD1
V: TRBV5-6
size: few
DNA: TGTGCCAGCAGCTTAACCCGGGACAGTGAAATGAAAGCTTTCTTT
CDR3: CASSLTRDSEMKAFF

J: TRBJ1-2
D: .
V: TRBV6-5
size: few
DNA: TGTGCCAGCAGTTACTCGAGGGGAGGGAATGGCTACACCTTC
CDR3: CASSYSRGGNGYTF

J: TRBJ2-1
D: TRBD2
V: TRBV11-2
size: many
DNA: TGTGCCAGCAGCTTAGATGGGGCTAGCGGGATGTTTGTCGATGAGCAGTTCTTC
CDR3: CASSLDGASGMFVDEQFF

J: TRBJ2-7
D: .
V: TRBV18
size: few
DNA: TGTGCCAGCTCACCGCGTGGGCTCCTGAGCTCCTACGAGCAGTACTTC
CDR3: CASSPRGLLSSYEQYF

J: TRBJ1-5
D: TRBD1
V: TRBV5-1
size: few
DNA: TGCGCCAGCAGCGCCGGGACAGGGGACAATCAGCCCCAGCATTTT
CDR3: CASSAGTGDNQPQHF

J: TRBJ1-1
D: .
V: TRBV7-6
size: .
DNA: TGTGCCAGCAGCCAGACATCTGGGGGCACTGAAGCTTTCTTT
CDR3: CASSQTSGGTEAFF

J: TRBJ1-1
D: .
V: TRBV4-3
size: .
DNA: TGCGCCAGCAGCCCAGAAATCATGACTGAAGCTTTCTTT
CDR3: CASSPEIMTEAFF

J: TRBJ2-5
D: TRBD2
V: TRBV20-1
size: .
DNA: TGCAGTGCCTCCAAGACTAGCGGGAGTCCGGGTGAGACCCAGTACTTC
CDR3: CSASKTSGSPGETQYF

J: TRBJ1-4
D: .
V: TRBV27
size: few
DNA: TGTGCCAGCAGCCCCTCGGGGTACGGTCTGGGTAATGAAAAACTGTTTTTT
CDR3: CASSPSGYGLGNEKLFF

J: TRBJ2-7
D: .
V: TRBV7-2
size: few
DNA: TGTGCCAGCAGCTTAGACTTGAGTACTTACGAGCAGTACTTC
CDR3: CASSLDLSTYEQYF

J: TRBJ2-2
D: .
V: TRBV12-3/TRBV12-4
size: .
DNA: TGTGCCAGCAGTGACAATAAACGGACGCGCGCCGGGGAGCTGTTTTTT
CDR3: CASSDNKRTRAGELFF

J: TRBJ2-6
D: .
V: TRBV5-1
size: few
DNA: TGCGCCAGCAGCTTGGTTCAGAATGGGGCCAACGTCCTGACTTTC
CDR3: CASSLVQNGANVLTF

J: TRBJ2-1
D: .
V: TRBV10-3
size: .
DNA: TGTGCCATCAGTGACAGCTTCGGAGGAGACAATGAGCAGTTCTTC
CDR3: CAISDSFGGDNEQFF

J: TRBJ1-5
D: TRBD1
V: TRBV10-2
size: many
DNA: TGCGCCAGCAGTGAGGCAGGGGGCTACAATCAGCCCCAGCATTTT
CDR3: CASSEAGGYNQPQHF

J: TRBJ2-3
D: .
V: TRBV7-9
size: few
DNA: TGTGCCAGCAGCTTCCGAGACTACACAGATACGCAGTATTTT
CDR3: CASSFRDYTDTQYF

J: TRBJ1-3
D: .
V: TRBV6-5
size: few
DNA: TGTGCCAGCAGTTACTTTCGGGGTTCTGGAAACACCATATATTTT
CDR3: CASSYFRGSGNTIYF

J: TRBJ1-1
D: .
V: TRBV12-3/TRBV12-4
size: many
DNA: TGTGCCAGCAGTTTATTGAGGAACACTGAAGCTTTCTTT
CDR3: CASSLLRNTEAFF

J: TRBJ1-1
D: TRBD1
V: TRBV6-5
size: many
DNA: TGTGCCAGCAATCCCAGGGGGCAGGGGAACACTGAAGCTTTCTTT
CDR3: CASNPRGQGNTEAFF

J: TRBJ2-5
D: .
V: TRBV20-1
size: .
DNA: TGCAGTGCTAGGGGGAGAAACCAAGAGACCCAGTACTTC
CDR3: CSARGRNQETQYF

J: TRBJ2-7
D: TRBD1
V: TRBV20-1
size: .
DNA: TGCAGTGCTGACAGACAGGGAAGCTCCTACGAGCAGTACTTC
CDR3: CSADRQGSSYEQYF

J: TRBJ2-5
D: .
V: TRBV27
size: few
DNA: TGTGCCAGCAGTGTGGGACAAACCCTGGGGGAGACCCAGTACTTC
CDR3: CASSVGQTLGETQYF

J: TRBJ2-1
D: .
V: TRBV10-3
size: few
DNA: TGTGCCATCAGGGGGGAGGGGGATGAGCAGTTCTTC
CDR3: CAIRGEGDEQFF

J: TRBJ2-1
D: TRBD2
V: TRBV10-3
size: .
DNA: TGTGCCATCAGTGAGCGCTGGACTAGCGGGAGTAAAGGAGATGAGCAGTTCTTC
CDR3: CAISERWTSGSKGDEQFF

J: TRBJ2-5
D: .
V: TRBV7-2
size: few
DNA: TGTGCCAGCAGCTCCGAGGGTGGAGAGACCCAGTACTTC
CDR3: CASSSEGGETQYF

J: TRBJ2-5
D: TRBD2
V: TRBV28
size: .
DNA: TGTGCCAGCAGTTGGACTAGCGGGAGTATGGGAGAGACCCAGTACTTC
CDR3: CASSWTSGSMGETQYF

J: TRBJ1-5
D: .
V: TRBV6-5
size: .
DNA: TGTGCCAGCAGTTACTCGAGCGGGGAAGATCAGCCCCAGCATTTT
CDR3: CASSYSSGEDQPQHF

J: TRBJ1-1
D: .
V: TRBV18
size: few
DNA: TGTGCCAGCTCACCACGGGTGACAGAATTCAACACTGAAGCTTTCTTT
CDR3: CASSPRVTEFNTEAFF

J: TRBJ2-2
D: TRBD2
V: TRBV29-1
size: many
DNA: TGCAGCGGCGGGACTAGCGGGACTACCGGGGAGCTGTTTTTT
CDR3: CSGGTSGTTGELFF

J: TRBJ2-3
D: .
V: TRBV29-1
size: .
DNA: TGCAGCGTTGGTCAAACAGATACGCAGTATTTT
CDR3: CSVGQTDTQYF

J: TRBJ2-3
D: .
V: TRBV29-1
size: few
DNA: TGCAGCGTTGAAGGAGCGCGAGACAGAAGCACAGATACGCAGTATTTT
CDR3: CSVEGARDRSTDTQYF

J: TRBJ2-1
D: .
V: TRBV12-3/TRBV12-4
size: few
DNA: TGTGCCAGCCTTATAGGGGAGGGGGGGTCCGCTTCTAATGAGCAGTTCTTC
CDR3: CASLIGEGGSASNEQFF

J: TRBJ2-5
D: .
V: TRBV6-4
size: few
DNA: TGTGCCAGCAGTGAACTGGCAGGTGCGGAGACCCAGTACTTC
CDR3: CASSELAGAETQYF

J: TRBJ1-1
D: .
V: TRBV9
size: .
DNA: TGTGCCAGCAGCGGGATCCCGGGACTCCTTGGGAACACTGAAGCTTTCTTT
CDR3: CASSGIPGLLGNTEAFF

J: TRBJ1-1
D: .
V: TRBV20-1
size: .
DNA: TGCAGTGCTAGAAGGGAACACGACACTGAAGCTTTCTTT
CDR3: CSARREHDTEAFF

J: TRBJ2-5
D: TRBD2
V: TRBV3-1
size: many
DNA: TGTGCCAGCAGCCGGCGGGGGGGAGAGACCCAGTACTTC
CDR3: CASSRRGGETQYF

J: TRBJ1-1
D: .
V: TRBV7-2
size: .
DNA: TGTGCCAGCAGCTTCCCTCGCGGGGGGGCCAGCACTGAAGCTTTCTTT
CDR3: CASSFPRGGASTEAFF

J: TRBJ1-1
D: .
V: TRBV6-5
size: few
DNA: TGTGCCAGCAGTTACTCTGGGGGGGGGCTGAACACTGAAGCTTTCTTT
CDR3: CASSYSGGGLNTEAFF

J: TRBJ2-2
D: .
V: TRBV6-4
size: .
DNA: TGTGCCAGCAGTGCCAGGGGTGACACCGGGGAGCTGTTTTTT
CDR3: CASSARGDTGELFF

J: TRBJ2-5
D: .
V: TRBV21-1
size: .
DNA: TGTGCCAGCAGCAAAGCGCGTCGGAGAAAGGAGACCCAGTACTTC
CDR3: CASSKARRRKETQYF